A selection of T cell receptor beta chains follows, all from one sample in a study of graft-versus-host responses after intestinal transplantation. These receptors lack a known antigen. Here immunoSEQ multiplex PCR was the method, and the copy in TCRdb shows in-frame clones only, minus some. The sample lists 55,000 to 65,000 clones, about 94% occurring once. Sequenced here: unstimulated CD4+ T cells sorted from spleen or lymph node cells, sampled before transplant. Receptors were obtained from a human donor who was the organ donor for an intestinal transplant. Both conserved end residues are part of each CDR3. The order of the fields is clone size, V gene, D gene, J gene, CDR3 length, CDR3 protein, CDR3 DNA. A D gene is named only where the DNA matches it firmly. The size of a clone is reported for some rows only, either as once, few or many, or as a class for expanded clones.

abundance: NA; v_gene: TRBV10-3; d_gene: NA; j_gene: TRBJ2-1; len: 14; CDR3aa: CAISAGGASDEQFF; CDR3nt: TGTGCCATCAGTGCAGGCGGGGCGAGTGATGAGCAGTTCTTC
abundance: few; v_gene: TRBV6-5; d_gene: NA; j_gene: TRBJ1-2; len: 14; CDR3aa: CASSERQNNYGYTF; CDR3nt: TGTGCCAGCAGTGAAAGGCAGAATAACTATGGCTACACCTTC
abundance: NA; v_gene: TRBV5-1; d_gene: TRBD1; j_gene: TRBJ1-1; len: 13; CDR3aa: CASSLWAGGEAFF; CDR3nt: TGCGCCAGCAGCTTGTGGGCAGGGGGCGAAGCTTTCTTT
abundance: NA; v_gene: TRBV14; d_gene: NA; j_gene: TRBJ1-3; len: 15; CDR3aa: CASSQDRSSGNTIYF; CDR3nt: TGTGCCAGCAGCCAAGATCGAAGCTCTGGAAACACCATATATTTT
abundance: NA; v_gene: TRBV5-4; d_gene: NA; j_gene: TRBJ2-5; len: 14; CDR3aa: CASSLGFMGETQYF; CDR3nt: TGTGCCAGCAGCTTGGGGTTCATGGGGGAGACCCAGTACTTC
abundance: once; v_gene: TRBV19; d_gene: TRBD2; j_gene: TRBJ2-5; len: 14; CDR3aa: CASSDSGGKETQYF; CDR3nt: TGTGCCAGTAGTGATAGCGGGGGGAAAGAGACCCAGTACTTC
abundance: NA; v_gene: TRBV4-1; d_gene: TRBD2; j_gene: TRBJ2-1; len: 19; CDR3aa: CASSHLGLAGGISYNEQFF; CDR3nt: TGCGCCAGCAGCCATCTGGGACTAGCGGGGGGGATCTCCTACAATGAGCAGTTCTTC
abundance: NA; v_gene: TRBV14; d_gene: NA; j_gene: TRBJ1-2; len: 15; CDR3aa: CASSPNLLRGTGYTF; CDR3nt: TGTGCCAGCAGCCCAAATTTGTTACGGGGTACCGGCTACACCTTC
abundance: NA; v_gene: TRBV9; d_gene: NA; j_gene: TRBJ2-3; len: 14; CDR3aa: CASSGGAGTDTQYF; CDR3nt: TGTGCCAGCAGCGGGGGGGCCGGCACAGATACGCAGTATTTT
abundance: once; v_gene: TRBV7-3; d_gene: TRBD1; j_gene: TRBJ2-2; len: 15; CDR3aa: CASSLRGGNTGELFF; CDR3nt: TGTGCCAGCAGCTTAAGAGGGGGCAACACCGGGGAGCTGTTTTTT
abundance: NA; v_gene: TRBV6-6; d_gene: TRBD1; j_gene: TRBJ1-1; len: 14; CDR3aa: CASSSGQANTEAFF; CDR3nt: TGTGCCAGCAGTTCAGGACAGGCGAACACTGAAGCTTTCTTT
abundance: NA; v_gene: TRBV5-1; d_gene: TRBD1; j_gene: TRBJ1-4; len: 16; CDR3aa: CASSSSPGQSNEKLFF; CDR3nt: TGCGCCAGCAGCTCCTCCCCGGGACAGAGTAATGAAAAACTGTTTTTT
abundance: NA; v_gene: TRBV7-2; d_gene: TRBD2; j_gene: TRBJ2-1; len: 17; CDR3aa: CASSPGGSGGYYNEQFF; CDR3nt: TGTGCCAGCAGCCCCGGTGGCAGCGGGGGGTACTACAATGAGCAGTTCTTC
abundance: once; v_gene: TRBV10-3; d_gene: NA; j_gene: TRBJ1-2; len: 14; CDR3aa: CAISEYSQEDGYTF; CDR3nt: TGTGCCATCAGTGAGTATAGCCAGGAGGATGGCTACACCTTC
abundance: NA; v_gene: TRBV7-9; d_gene: NA; j_gene: TRBJ2-3; len: 13; CDR3aa: CASSPRRTDTQYF; CDR3nt: TGTGCCAGCAGCCCCCGCCGCACAGATACGCAGTATTTT
abundance: NA; v_gene: TRBV7-9; d_gene: NA; j_gene: TRBJ1-1; len: 15; CDR3aa: CASSLRGPLDAEAFF; CDR3nt: TGTGCCAGCAGCCTCAGAGGTCCCCTAGACGCTGAAGCTTTCTTT
abundance: NA; v_gene: TRBV6-5; d_gene: NA; j_gene: TRBJ1-2; len: 13; CDR3aa: CASTRGANYGYTF; CDR3nt: TGTGCCAGCACCCGCGGAGCTAACTATGGCTACACCTTC
abundance: NA; v_gene: TRBV6-6; d_gene: NA; j_gene: TRBJ1-1; len: 16; CDR3aa: CASVKGGGEMGTEAFF; CDR3nt: TGTGCCAGCGTAAAGGGGGGCGGGGAGATGGGCACTGAAGCTTTCTTT
abundance: NA; v_gene: TRBV14; d_gene: NA; j_gene: TRBJ2-7; len: 15; CDR3aa: CASSQDSGILNEQYF; CDR3nt: TGTGCCAGCAGCCAAGACTCAGGGATACTCAACGAGCAGTACTTC
abundance: NA; v_gene: TRBV5-1; d_gene: NA; j_gene: TRBJ1-3; len: 17; CDR3aa: CASSLGVGRVSGNTIYF; CDR3nt: TGCGCCAGCAGCTTGGGAGTGGGACGAGTCTCTGGAAACACCATATATTTT
abundance: NA; v_gene: TRBV15; d_gene: NA; j_gene: TRBJ2-7; len: 16; CDR3aa: CATSRDHNGRFYEQYF; CDR3nt: TGTGCCACCAGCAGAGACCACAATGGAAGGTTCTACGAGCAGTACTTC
abundance: once; v_gene: TRBV25-1; d_gene: NA; j_gene: TRBJ2-7; len: 13; CDR3aa: CASSEKNSYEQYF; CDR3nt: TGTGCCAGCAGTGAAAAAAACTCCTACGAGCAGTACTTC
abundance: NA; v_gene: TRBV7-3; d_gene: NA; j_gene: TRBJ2-1; len: 15; CDR3aa: CASSLTDAVGNEQFF; CDR3nt: TGTGCCAGCAGCCTGACGGACGCCGTGGGAAATGAGCAGTTCTTC
abundance: NA; v_gene: TRBV9; d_gene: NA; j_gene: TRBJ1-5; len: 14; CDR3aa: CASSVATRGQPQHF; CDR3nt: TGTGCCAGCAGCGTAGCTACACGGGGCCAGCCCCAGCATTTT
abundance: NA; v_gene: TRBV7-2; d_gene: NA; j_gene: TRBJ2-5; len: 15; CDR3aa: CASSRSGYDRETQYF; CDR3nt: TGTGCCAGCAGCCGTAGTGGGTATGACCGAGAGACCCAGTACTTC
abundance: once; v_gene: TRBV19; d_gene: NA; j_gene: TRBJ2-3; len: 14; CDR3aa: CASSMVVGTDTQYF; CDR3nt: TGTGCCAGTAGTATGGTTGTGGGCACAGATACGCAGTATTTT
abundance: NA; v_gene: TRBV2; d_gene: NA; j_gene: TRBJ2-4; len: 16; CDR3aa: CASTPRAGNPKNIQYF; CDR3nt: TGTGCCAGCACCCCACGGGCGGGAAATCCCAAAAACATTCAGTACTTC
abundance: NA; v_gene: TRBV19; d_gene: TRBD2; j_gene: TRBJ2-3; len: 18; CDR3aa: CASSIVIASGGSTDTQYF; CDR3nt: TGTGCCAGTAGTATAGTTATAGCCAGCGGGGGGTCCACAGATACGCAGTATTTT
abundance: NA; v_gene: TRBV30; d_gene: TRBD2; j_gene: TRBJ2-1; len: 15; CDR3aa: CAWSELAGENNEQFF; CDR3nt: TGTGCCTGGAGTGAGCTAGCGGGGGAAAACAATGAGCAGTTCTTC
abundance: NA; v_gene: TRBV6-1; d_gene: NA; j_gene: TRBJ2-5; len: 14; CDR3aa: CASSESPARRAQYF; CDR3nt: TGTGCCAGCAGTGAATCTCCGGCCCGCCGGGCCCAGTACTTC
abundance: NA; v_gene: TRBV7-2; d_gene: NA; j_gene: TRBJ2-3; len: 14; CDR3aa: CASSLELVPDTQYF; CDR3nt: TGTGCCAGCAGCTTAGAGCTAGTTCCAGATACGCAGTATTTT
abundance: NA; v_gene: TRBV2; d_gene: TRBD1; j_gene: TRBJ2-7; len: 14; CDR3aa: CASTPTGVGYEQYF; CDR3nt: TGTGCCAGCACCCCCACAGGGGTCGGCTACGAGCAGTACTTC
abundance: NA; v_gene: TRBV7-9; d_gene: NA; j_gene: TRBJ2-2; len: 11; CDR3aa: CASSSRGELFF; CDR3nt: TGTGCCAGCAGCTCAAGGGGGGAGCTGTTTTTT
abundance: once; v_gene: TRBV7-2; d_gene: NA; j_gene: TRBJ2-5; len: 14; CDR3aa: CASSLVVGKGTQYF; CDR3nt: TGTGCCAGCAGCTTAGTCGTGGGGAAGGGGACCCAGTACTTC
abundance: NA; v_gene: TRBV19; d_gene: NA; j_gene: TRBJ1-1; len: 18; CDR3aa: CASQLAGQMYFMNTEAFF; CDR3nt: TGTGCCAGTCAACTCGCGGGACAAATGTATTTCATGAACACTGAAGCTTTCTTT
abundance: NA; v_gene: TRBV5-6; d_gene: NA; j_gene: TRBJ1-5; len: 14; CDR3aa: CASSFGSGDQPQHF; CDR3nt: TGTGCCAGCAGCTTTGGGTCTGGGGATCAGCCCCAGCATTTT
abundance: NA; v_gene: TRBV9; d_gene: NA; j_gene: TRBJ2-5; len: 14; CDR3aa: CASSLGRGLETQYF; CDR3nt: TGTGCCAGCAGCCTTGGGAGGGGGCTGGAGACCCAGTACTTC
abundance: NA; v_gene: TRBV18; d_gene: TRBD2; j_gene: TRBJ2-5; len: 14; CDR3aa: CASSPPKRGETQYF; CDR3nt: TGTGCCAGCTCACCACCAAAGCGGGGAGAGACCCAGTACTTC
abundance: once; v_gene: TRBV20-1; d_gene: TRBD1; j_gene: TRBJ2-7; len: 11; CDR3aa: CSAIGQGGQYF; CDR3nt: TGCAGTGCTATTGGACAGGGTGGGCAGTACTTC
abundance: NA; v_gene: TRBV7-7; d_gene: NA; j_gene: TRBJ2-6; len: 16; CDR3aa: CASSPLNAAGANVLTF; CDR3nt: TGTGCTAGCAGCCCGCTGAATGCGGCAGGGGCCAACGTCCTGACTTTC